Presented here are 26 T cell receptor beta chains from one specimen sequenced in a study of T cell responses to AZD1222 COVID-19 vaccine (dated by TCRdb to the early 2020s). Library prep was done by the immunoSEQ multiplex PCR assay. TCRdb took over this immuneACCESS table, retaining in-frame rearrangements with V and J assigned. Such tables are incomplete; in checked studies, under half of the missing clones stem from an unresolved V gene, and the remainder is unexplained. The sample records around 140,000 clones, roughly nine tenths of which are singletons. Of the sample, around 1.7% falls within the top ten clones. The time point label here, explained by the study, means: about 28 days (+/-7) after the second vaccine dose. Sequences were derived from peripheral blood, sampled 28 days after the second AZD1222 dose. The receptors shown here come from an adult who received the AZD1222 COVID-19 vaccine.

This clone was seen once. V gene TRBV6-5 combines with J gene TRBJ2-7; no definite D call. Germline CDR1 is MNHEY and CDR2 is SVGAGI. Between the trimmed V and J ends, which lost 8 bases and 1 base, there was a span of 9 bases. The CDR3 is 12 residues long. The CDR3: CASGQSSYEQYF. In nucleotides, the CDR3 is TGTGCCAGCGGTCAATCGTCCTACGAGCAGTACTTC.

This chain joins TRBV5-1 and TRBJ2-7; possibly TRBD2 for D (6 bases). This CDR3 contains 17 residues. In germline, CDR1 is SGHRS, CDR2 YFSETQ. The V end was cut by 0 bases, the J end by 6 bases, with 22 bases between. The CDR3 here is CASSLESAWRVHSEQYF. The CDR3 region has the DNA TGCGCCAGCAGCTTGGAATCAGCGTGGAGGGTTCACAGCGAGCAGTACTTC.

This rearrangement joins TRBV6-4 to TRBJ1-1, with a possible D match to TRBD1 (6 bases). CDR1 is MRHNA and CDR2 is SNTAGT in the germline V gene. Trimming removed 6 bases from V and 1 base from J, with 9 bases in between. The CDR3 covers 13 residues. The CDR3 reads CASRQGPNTEAFF. In DNA form, the CDR3 reads TGTGCCAGCAGACAGGGACCGAACACTGAAGCTTTCTTT.

This sequence joins TRBV18 and TRBJ2-7; 8 nucleotides agree with TRBD1. Germline loops: CDR1 KGHSH, CDR2 LQKENI. The CDR3 loop spans 15 amino acids. After removal of 0 bases from V and 3 bases from J, the junction contained 4 bases not matched to a gene. CDR3 residues: CASSPPPGGNYEQYF. CDR3 coding DNA: TGTGCCAGCTCACCACCCCCAGGGGGCAACTACGAGCAGTACTTC.

The J gene is TRBJ1-2, the V gene TRBV27; D unresolved. The CDR3 covers 15 residues. Deletions cut 2 bases from V and 0 bases from J, with 10 bases between. Per germline, CDR1 MNHEY and CDR2 SMNVEV (reference sequence). The CDR3 reads CASSLAAGANYGYTF. The CDR3 bases are TGTGCCAGCAGTTTAGCCGCTGGGGCTAACTATGGCTACACCTTC.

This chain joins TRBV6-2 or TRBV6-3 and TRBJ2-7; D might be TRBD1 or TRBD2, each matching 6 bases. Germline V gene data show CDR1 as MNHEY and CDR2 as SVGEGT. Trimming took 6 bases from V and 4 from J, leaving 13 bases between them. CDR3 length equals 13 residues. CDR3 sequence: CASSTGTPYEQYF. Here the CDR3 DNA reads TGTGCCAGCAGCACAGGGACTCCATACGAGCAGTACTTC.

CDR3 DNA sequence: TGCAGTGCGACTAGCACAGATACGCAGTATTTT. It is translated as CSATSTDTQYF. The V call is TRBV20-1, the J call TRBJ2-3; D is unresolved. Trimming pared 6 bases from V and 0 bases from J, leaving 4 bases between. Germline CDR1 and CDR2: DFQATT and SNEGSKA (reference sequence). The CDR3 runs to 11 residues.

This rearrangement joins TRBV29-1 to TRBJ2-3; either TRBD1 or TRBD2 may fit D (5 bases each). V was cut by 7 bases and J by 1 base, with 15 bases left in between. CDR3 size: 14 residues. Per germline, CDR1 SQVTM and CDR2 ANQGSEA. CDR3 DNA: TGCAGCGGGGACGGCGACTCAGGCACAGATACGCAGTATTTT. Its translation is CSGDGDSGTDTQYF.

This rearrangement joins TRBV10-3 to TRBJ2-7, with D hard to call. There are 12 residues in the CDR3. The germline V gene has CDR1 ENHRY and CDR2 SYGVKD. Trimming took 4 bases from V and 2 from J, leaving 6 bases between them. CDR3 DNA sequence: TGTGCCATCAGTGGGACCGCCTACGAGCAGTACTTC. It yields the protein CAISGTAYEQYF.

This clone was counted once. V usage is TRBV2 and J usage is TRBJ2-3, with 10 bases that match TRBD1. Germline CDR1 SNHLY, CDR2 FYNNEI. The CDR3 loop spans 15 amino acids. V was clipped by 6 bases and J by 2 bases; unmatched bases: 5. CDR3 DNA sequence: TGTGCCAGCAGCCGGGACAGGGGTTTCACAGATACGCAGTATTTT. Amino acids: CASSRDRGFTDTQYF. Full variable domain (remainder filled in from reference TRBV2 and TRBJ2-3): EPEVTQTPSHQVTQMGQEVILRCVPISNHLYFYWYRQILGQKVEFLVSFYNNEISEKSEIFDDQFSVERPDGSNFTLKIRSTKLEDSAMYFCASSRDRGFTDTQYFGPGTRLTVL.

The chain joins TRBV19 to TRBJ1-3; D remains ambiguous. Trimming shortened V by 5 bases and J by 0 bases, and 17 bases separated the two germline ends. The CDR3 runs 17 residues. The germline CDR1 and CDR2 sequences are LNHDA and SQIVND (reference sequence). CDR3 protein: CASSVDAFFSSGNTIYF. CDR3 DNA sequence: TGTGCCAGTAGTGTGGACGCCTTCTTTAGCTCTGGAAACACCATATATTTT.

The V gene is TRBV11-2, the J gene TRBJ1-5, with unresolved D. CDR1 is SGHAT, CDR2 FQNNGV, per germline. The CDR3 length is 13 residues. With 5 bases removed from V and 9 bases from J, the gap between germline ends came to 14 bases. CDR3 amino acids: CASSAESFGPQHF. CDR3 nucleotide sequence: TGTGCCAGCAGCGCAGAGAGCTTTGGGCCCCAGCATTTT.

The chain carries TRBV10-3 and TRBJ2-2; maybe TRBD1 (6 bases). The CDR3 length is 16 residues. Per germline, CDR1 ENHRY and CDR2 SYGVKD. V shed 4 bases and J shed 1 base, with 13 bases lying between them. The CDR3 bases are TGTGCCATCAGTGGTTCCCGGACAGTGAACACCGGGGAGCTGTTTTTT. It specifies CAISGSRTVNTGELFF.

This rearrangement joins TRBV4-1 to TRBJ2-1, with no clear D. V was trimmed by 6 bases and J by 8 bases, leaving 23 bases between them. There are 16 residues in the CDR3. Germline V gives CDR1 MGHRA, CDR2 YSYEKL. CDR3 protein: CASSPAPETSSHEQFF. The CDR3 DNA reads as TGCGCCAGCAGTCCCGCCCCCGAAACCTCCTCCCATGAGCAGTTCTTC.

This chain uses TRBV4-1 with TRBJ1-3; D is possibly TRBD1 (5 bases). Trimming took 1 base from V and 6 from J, leaving 13 bases between them. The CDR3 runs to 15 residues. Germline assignment: CDR1 MGHRA and CDR2 YSYEKL. CDR3 DNA sequence: TGCGCCAGCAGCCAAGTGCCAGGGAAGGCAAACACCATATATTTT. It specifies CASSQVPGKANTIYF.

This clone was counted a single time. The genes are TRBV25-1 and TRBJ1-1; tentative D call: TRBD1 (6 bases). The germline V gene has CDR1 MGHDK and CDR2 SYGVNS. The germline V and J ends were trimmed by 4 bases and 4 bases, with 16 bases remaining between them. This CDR3 has 15 amino acids. This CDR3 reads CASSVTGLGTTEAFF. CDR3 bases: TGTGCCAGCAGTGTCACAGGGCTAGGTACCACTGAAGCTTTCTTT.

The chain employs TRBV28 and TRBJ1-2; D is undetermined. Trimming took 4 bases from V and 2 from J, leaving 5 bases between them. This CDR3 has 12 residues. Germline CDR1 MDHEN, CDR2 SYDVKM. As DNA, the CDR3 is TGTGCCAGCAGTTCGACGAACTATGGCTACACCTTC. Protein: CASSSTNYGYTF.

The chain links TRBV9 to TRBJ2-2, with 11 bases aligning to TRBD2. Trimming at V came to 1 base and at J to 0 bases, leaving 5 bases not matched to a gene. Germline CDR1 reads SGDLS; CDR2 reads YYNGEE. This CDR3 has 18 residues. CDR3: CASSVRTSGPTNTGELFF. CDR3 DNA: TGTGCCAGCAGCGTAAGGACTAGCGGGCCTACGAACACCGGGGAGCTGTTTTTT.

Only a few counts were recorded for this clone. The V gene is TRBV15, the J gene TRBJ1-5; possible D gene TRBD1, 6 bases. Germline values: CDR1 LNHNV, CDR2 YYDKDF (reference sequence). V lost 9 bases, J lost 2 bases, and 14 bases lay in between. The CDR3 loop spans 14 amino acids. In DNA form, the CDR3 reads TGTGCCACACGGGGGAAGGGGGGCAATCAGCCCCAGCATTTT. It yields the protein CATRGKGGNQPQHF.

The chain employs TRBV6-2 or TRBV6-3 and TRBJ1-1; perhaps TRBD1 as D (5 bases). This CDR3 region has 13 residues. Per germline, CDR1 MNHEY and CDR2 SVGEGT. The V end was cut by 2 bases, the J end by 2 bases, with 6 bases between. DNA of the CDR3: TGTGCCAGCAGTTACCGGGACAACACTGAAGCTTTCTTT. Translation gives CASSYRDNTEAFF.

This chain uses TRBV3-1 (or the pseudogene TRBV3-2) with TRBJ2-3; weak D call: TRBD2 (5 bases). Germline V gene sequence: CDR1 LGHDT, CDR2 YNNKEL (reference sequence). The CDR3 length is 17 residues. The germline V and J ends were trimmed by 2 bases and 2 bases, with 17 bases remaining between them. CDR3 sequence: CASSQFSPGKATDTQYF. The CDR3 DNA follows: TGTGCCAGCAGCCAATTTTCCCCCGGGAAAGCCACAGATACGCAGTATTTT.

V is TRBV6-2 or TRBV6-3 and J is TRBJ1-5; maybe TRBD1 (6 bases). V gave up 2 bases and J gave up 3 bases, with 11 bases separating them. The CDR3 consists of 15 residues. From germline, CDR1 is MNHEY and CDR2 SVGEGT. CDR3 residues: CASSYVTGINQPQHF. The CDR3 DNA is TGTGCCAGCAGTTACGTGACAGGCATCAATCAGCCCCAGCATTTT.

The chain couples TRBV7-9 to TRBJ1-4, with TRBD1 identical over 7 bases. The CDR3 has 18 residues. Trimming removed 6 bases from V and 4 bases from J; junction bases left unmatched: 17. Germline V lookup: CDR1 SEHNR, CDR2 FQNEAQ (reference sequence). The CDR3 spells CASRHHPARQGGNEKLFF. DNA for the CDR3: TGTGCCAGCAGACATCACCCGGCCAGGCAGGGGGGTAATGAAAAACTGTTTTTT.

The chain links TRBV7-3 to TRBJ1-2; perhaps TRBD1 as D (6 bases). There are 15 residues in the CDR3. V lost 0 bases, J lost 6 bases, and 14 bases lay in between. The germline V gene encodes CDR1 SGHTA and CDR2 FQGTGA. CDR3 in amino acids: CASSLTPGAVHGYTF. The DNA of the CDR3 is TGTGCCAGCAGCTTAACGCCAGGGGCGGTACATGGCTACACCTTC.

The J gene is TRBJ2-2, the V gene TRBV7-2; D unclear. CDR3 length equals 15 residues. CDR1 and CDR2 (germline): SGHTA, FQGNSA. V was pared by 1 base and J by 5 bases, with 11 bases between. CDR3 protein: CASSLEVYSTGELFF. CDR3 DNA: TGTGCCAGCAGCTTAGAGGTTTACAGTACCGGGGAGCTGTTTTTT.

CDR3 region: CAVQGANSYEQYF. The CDR3, as DNA: TGTGCCGTTCAGGGGGCGAACTCCTACGAGCAGTACTTC. The rearrangement uses TRBV19 and TRBJ2-7; 8 nucleotides match TRBD1. CDR1 is LNHDA, CDR2 SQIVND, per germline (reference sequence). This CDR3 is 13 amino acids long. The trim removed 11 bases at V and 0 bases at J, leaving 6 bases unmatched.